This TCR beta chain was observed in a study of regulatory T cells in long-lasting Graves disease. Findings of the study overall: Relative to new patients (966), persistent patients exhibited greater sharing of public clonotypes (over 2,500).

This CDR3 contains 14 residues. Germline V gene data show CDR1 as LGHDT and CDR2 as YNNKEL (reference sequence). J was trimmed by 6 bases and V by 5 bases; bases with no gene match: 7. Through Arm-PCR of CDR3 regions and iRepertoire HTBI primers, TCR beta libraries were built. TCRdb reprocessed the multiplex PCR reads via MiXCR and lists one record per CDR3 protein. The sample carries about 520,000 distinct CDR3 sequences, around 11% recorded once. The sample holds a few counts of this clonotype. Its specificity is not known. As for time point: newly diagnosed GD, antithyroid drugs for less than 3 months. RNA extracted from PBMCs served as the sequencing template. Another study also made use of these data, one on T cells in Graves' hyperthyroidism and ophthalmopathy.

The rearrangement uses TRBV3-1 and TRBJ2-7; TRBD2 matches 10 bases. The sequence came from a woman between 25 and 40 years old with Graves disease. Sequenced here: peripheral blood mononuclear cells (PBMCs), sampled at new diagnosis, from a patient treated with antithyroid drugs. The CDR3 nucleotides read TGTGCCAGCAGCGGTGGACTAGCGGTACCCGAGCAGTACTTC. Amino acids: CASSGGLAVPEQYF.